Following are 7 T cell receptor beta chains from one sample sequenced in a study of human T cells and chemical hapten exposure. One entry per CDR3 protein, called by TCRdb with MiXCR from the RACE reads. Of 300,000 to 450,000 distinct CDR3 sequences listed, about 4.8% were seen once; the top ten hold approximately 2.1%. Specified time point: patch test 1, 2 weeks after DPC sensitization. Noted treatment: therapeutic diphenylcyclopropenone sensitization with weekly scalp DPC. Source: whole blood, taken in connection with sensitization to the hapten diphenylcyclopropenone (DPC). Every receptor here comes from a woman aged 45 to 65 with alopecia areata. Some clones in this sample may be carry-over from other donors' samples.

This clonotype was recorded at least ten times. The genes are TRBV7-2 and TRBJ2-5, with D unclear. Trimming cost V 0 bases and J 5 bases, with 13 bases left between them. CDR3 length: 15 amino acids. CDR1 and CDR2 from the germline V gene are SGHTA and FQGNSA. The CDR3 here is CASSLAQALTETQYF. The CDR3 DNA reads TGTGCCAGCAGCTTAGCGCAGGCACTAACGGAGACCCAGTACTTC.

This clonotype was detected ten times or more. The J gene is TRBJ1-1, the V gene TRBV12-3 or TRBV12-4; possibly TRBD1 for D (5 bases). The CDR3 has 21 amino acids. V was pared by 5 bases and J by 0 bases, with 31 bases between. Here the CDR3 reads CASSPNDGAWGERILNTEAFF. DNA for the CDR3: TGTGCCAGCAGTCCTAACGACGGGGCCTGGGGCGAGAGGATCCTGAACACTGAAGCTTTCTTT.

This chain uses TRBV5-1 with TRBJ1-2; 12 bases are a match to TRBD1. Germline loops: CDR1 SGHRS, CDR2 YFSETQ. V shed 4 bases and J 4 bases; nucleotides not matched to a gene: 11. This CDR3 region has 17 residues. The CDR3 here is CASSEGTGGSMTYGYTF. CDR3 nucleotide sequence: TGCGCCAGCAGCGAAGGGACAGGGGGCTCTATGACCTATGGCTACACCTTC.

This clonotype was seen repeatedly, ten times or more. The chain uses TRBV6-1 and TRBJ1-1; D is perhaps TRBD1 (6 bases). Trimming took off 1 base at V and 10 bases at J, with 13 bases between the two ends. The CDR3 loop spans 13 amino acids. Germline CDR1 MNHNS, CDR2 SASEGT. Here the CDR3 DNA reads TGTGCCAGCAGTGAAGGAGGGGGGTATGGAGCTTTCTTT. Translating it yields CASSEGGGYGAFF.

This clonotype was seen at least ten times. This chain joins TRBV7-9 and TRBJ1-1; tentatively, D is TRBD1 (6 bases). CDR1 is SEHNR, CDR2 FQNEAQ, per germline (reference sequence). The V and J ends lost 3 bases and 8 bases respectively, with 19 bases between them. The CDR3 is 15 residues long. CDR3 sequence reads: CASSLGGQLILEAFF. In nucleotides, the CDR3 is TGTGCCAGCAGCTTGGGGGGCCAGCTAATACTGGAAGCTTTCTTT. Based on the CDR3 plus reference TRBV7-9 and TRBJ1-1, the full variable domain is DTGVSQNPRHKITKRGQNVTFRCDPISEHNRLYWYRQTLGQGPEFLTYFQNEAQLEKSRLLSDRFSAERPKGSFSTLEIQRTEQGDSAMYLCASSLGGQLILEAFFGQGTRLTVV.

The chain carries TRBV7-8 and TRBJ1-1; unclear D gene. Trimming took off 5 bases at V and 0 bases at J, with 13 bases between the two ends. Germline V CDR1 and CDR2: SGHVS, FQNEAQ. The CDR3 has 15 amino acids. CDR3 DNA: TGTGCCAGCAGCCCCCAATTTACCTTGAACACTGAAGCTTTCTTT. Its protein is CASSPQFTLNTEAFF. The full variable domain, rest sourced from reference TRBV7-8 and TRBJ1-1, is GAGVSQSPRYKVAKRGQDVALRCDPISGHVSLFWYQQALGQGPEFLTYFQNEAQLDKSGLPSDRFFAERPEGSVSTLKIQRTQQEDSAVYLCASSPQFTLNTEAFFGQGTRLTVV.

The CDR3 nucleotides are TGTGCCAGCAGCCAAGGAGCGTTACAGCGGGGAAACACCATATATTTT. This sequence encodes CASSQGALQRGNTIYF. This sequence joins TRBV7-9 and TRBJ1-3; D not resolved. This CDR3 contains 16 residues. V was shortened by 5 bases and J by 4 bases, with 18 bases between the two germline ends. Germline V gene lookup returns CDR1 SEHNR and CDR2 FQNEAQ (reference sequence).